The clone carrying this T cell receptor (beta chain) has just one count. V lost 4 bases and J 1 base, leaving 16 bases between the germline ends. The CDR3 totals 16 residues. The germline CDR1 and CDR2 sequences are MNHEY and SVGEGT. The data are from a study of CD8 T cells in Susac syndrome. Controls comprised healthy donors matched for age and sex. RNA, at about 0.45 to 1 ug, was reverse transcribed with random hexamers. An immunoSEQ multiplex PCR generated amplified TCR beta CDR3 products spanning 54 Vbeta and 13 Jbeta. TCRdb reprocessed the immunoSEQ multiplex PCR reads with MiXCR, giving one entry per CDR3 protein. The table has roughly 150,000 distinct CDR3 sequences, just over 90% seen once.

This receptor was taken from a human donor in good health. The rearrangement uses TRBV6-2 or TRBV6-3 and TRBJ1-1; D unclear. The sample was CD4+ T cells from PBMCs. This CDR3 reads CASSSPDYGSNTEAFF. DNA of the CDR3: TGTGCCAGCAGTTCCCCGGACTACGGATCGAACACTGAAGCTTTCTTT.